This T cell receptor beta chain was obtained from a study of blood T cell repertoires in COVID-19. Study-level background: The study drew acute and convalescent COVID-19 samples from the United States, Italy and Spain. Nucleic acid was either cDNA or gDNA, and it came from T cells, B-cell-depleted T cells, or PBMCs.

Patients of the Seattle cohort, enrolled during active infection, were followed longitudinally. This CDR3 is built from 12 residues. Per germline, CDR1 LGHDT and CDR2 YNNKEL (reference sequence). The V gene lost 0 bases and the J gene lost 4 bases, with 3 bases spanning the gap. Clones were sequenced by immunoSEQ multiplex PCR, and TCRdb holds only the in-frame ones, with some missing. The data hold under 250,000 clones, with about 90% observed a single time. The sample was peripheral blood. The chain combines TRBV3-1 (or the pseudogene TRBV3-2) with TRBJ2-5; the D is unclear. The origin of this receptor is a man aged 55 to 70 with COVID-19, enrolled during active disease. The CDR3 nucleotides are TGTGCCAGCAGCCAAGATCGAGAGACCCAGTACTTC. Protein: CASSQDRETQYF.